A single sample gave rise to the 30 T cell receptor beta chains below, sequenced in a study of OX40 agonist ivuxolimab in advanced cancers. Clones were read by immunoSEQ multiplex PCR, and TCRdb kept only the in-frame ones, dropping some. The repertoire holds about 58,000 clones, with over 65% as singletons. Sequencing was performed on CD4+ or CD8+ T cells sorted from blood, taken in a trial of the OX40 agonist ivuxolimab. The receptors were gathered from an adult with an advanced solid tumor such as melanoma, head and neck, liver or kidney cancer.

This chain uses TRBV7-3 with TRBJ2-2; perhaps TRBD1 as D (6 bases). Trimming took off 1 base at V and 1 base at J, with 7 bases between the two ends. The CDR3 is 15 residues long. Germline assignment: CDR1 SGHTA and CDR2 FQGTGA. The CDR3 DNA reads as TGTGCCAGCAGCTTAATGGGACAGAACACCGGGGAGCTGTTTTTT. It specifies CASSLMGQNTGELFF.

The V and J genes are TRBV29-1 and TRBJ2-5; TRBD1 matches at 10 bases. CDR1 is SQVTM, CDR2 ANQGSEA, per germline. The CDR3 has 14 amino acids. V shed 4 bases and J 9 bases; nucleotides not matched to a gene: 11. The CDR3, as DNA: TGCAGCGTTGCATTAGGTGGACAGGGGGGTTCCCAGTACTTC. Encoded protein: CSVALGGQGGSQYF.

This clone was recorded only once. This rearrangement joins TRBV6-6 to TRBJ1-3; D gene ambiguous. Germline CDR1 MNHNY, CDR2 SVGAGI (reference sequence). Trimming stripped 2 bases from V and 3 bases from J, with 5 bases between. The CDR3 length is 13 residues. CDR3 sequence reads: CASSYLSGNTIYF. CDR3 bases: TGTGCCAGCAGTTACCTGAGTGGAAACACCATATATTTT.

This rearrangement joins TRBV11-3 to TRBJ2-3, with 7 bases aligning to TRBD2. After removal of 1 base from V and 2 bases from J, the junction contained 6 bases not matched to a gene. Germline CDR1 is SGHNT and CDR2 is YENEEA. The CDR3 loop spans 16 amino acids. The DNA for the CDR3 is TGTGCCAGCAGCTTAGGCCTAGCGGTCGCCACAGATACGCAGTATTTT. Protein sequence: CASSLGLAVATDTQYF. The complete variable domain, with remaining parts taken from reference TRBV11-3 and TRBJ2-3, reads EAGVVQSPRYKIIEKKQPVAFWCNPISGHNTLYWYLQNLGQGPELLIRYENEEAVDDSQLPKDRFSAERLKGVDSTLKIQPAELGDSAVYLCASSLGLAVATDTQYFGPGTRLTVL.

V is TRBV27 and J is TRBJ2-5; D possibly matches TRBD1 or TRBD2 (5 bases each). In germline, CDR1 is MNHEY, CDR2 SMNVEV (reference sequence). V was cut by 2 bases and J by 5 bases, with 15 bases left in between. The CDR3 consists of 15 residues. CDR3 region: CASSLRDPGPETQYF. The CDR3 DNA sequence: TGTGCCAGCAGTTTACGGGACCCTGGACCCGAGACCCAGTACTTC.

This chain uses TRBV18 with TRBJ2-7; D perhaps matches TRBD2 (6 bases). The CDR3 extends over 14 amino acids. CDR1 is KGHSH, CDR2 LQKENI, per germline. V gave up 5 bases and J gave up 1 base, with 12 bases separating them. The CDR3 nucleotides read TGTGCCAGCTCATGGGAGGACACTTCCTACGAGCAGTACTTC. Protein product: CASSWEDTSYEQYF.

The chain links TRBV27 to TRBJ2-7; the match to TRBD1 covers 9 bases. J was trimmed by 2 bases and V by 0 bases; bases with no gene match: 2. CDR1 is MNHEY, CDR2 SMNVEV, per germline (reference sequence). This CDR3 region has 15 residues. DNA of the CDR3: TGTGCCAGCAGTTTATCGGGGACAGGGACCTACGAGCAGTACTTC. This sequence encodes CASSLSGTGTYEQYF.

This chain joins TRBV6-5 and TRBJ2-1; 9 bases line up with TRBD2. Looked up from germline, CDR1 is MNHEY and CDR2 is SVGAGI. This CDR3 spans 16 amino acids. The V segment lost 1 base and the J segment 9 bases; nucleotides outside the gene matches: 10. CDR3 sequence: CASSYFWRGGGFEQFF. The CDR3 DNA is TGTGCCAGCAGTTACTTTTGGCGGGGGGGCGGCTTTGAGCAGTTCTTC.

The CDR3 DNA sequence: TGTGCCAGCAGCTTCGAGAATAAACGTAATTCACCCCTCCACTTT. Protein product: CASSFENKRNSPLHF. The rearrangement uses TRBV7-2 and TRBJ1-6, with D unresolved. The V gene lost 3 bases and the J gene lost 6 bases, with 12 bases spanning the gap. This CDR3 comprises 15 residues. Looked up from germline, CDR1 is SGHTA and CDR2 is FQGNSA. Supplemented by reference TRBV7-2 and TRBJ1-6, the full variable domain reads GAGVSQSPSNKVTEKGKDVELRCDPISGHTALYWYRQSLGQGLEFLIYFQGNSAPDKSGLPSDRFSAERTGGSVSTLTIQRTQQEDSAVYLCASSFENKRNSPLHFGNGTRLTVT.

This chain's CDR3 is CASSTEGGYEQYF. For the CDR3, the DNA is TGTGCCAGTAGTACCGAGGGAGGATACGAGCAGTACTTC. The chain couples TRBV19 to TRBJ2-7, with D perhaps matching TRBD2 (6 bases). The V gene's germline CDR1 is LNHDA and CDR2 SQIVND (reference sequence). The CDR3 has 13 amino acids. V lost 4 bases to trimming and J lost 4 bases, with 11 bases between them.

CDR3 DNA sequence: TGCGCCAGCAGCTCGACAGGAGGGATCGATCAGCCCCAGCATTTT. It translates to CASSSTGGIDQPQHF. The genes are TRBV5-1 and TRBJ1-5, with D tentatively TRBD1 (6 bases). The CDR3 has 15 amino acids. Germline lookup yields CDR1 SGHRS and CDR2 YFSETQ. V lost 3 bases to trimming and J lost 5 bases, with 15 bases between them.

The rearrangement uses TRBV28 and TRBJ1-5, with D possibly matching TRBD1 (5 bases). Trimming stripped 2 bases from V and 7 bases from J, with 12 bases between. The CDR3 extends over 14 amino acids. Germline values: CDR1 MDHEN, CDR2 SYDVKM. The CDR3 nucleotides read TGTGCCAGCAGTTTACCGGGATCAGGGCAGCCCCAGCATTTT. This translates into CASSLPGSGQPQHF.

The chain recombines TRBV5-6 with TRBJ1-1; possible D gene TRBD1, 6 bases. Per the germline V gene, CDR1 is SGHDT and CDR2 is YYEEEE. Trimming shortened V by 0 bases and J by 10 bases, and 13 bases separated the two germline ends. The CDR3 loop spans 13 amino acids. The CDR3 loop is CASSLDRVGRAFF. DNA of the CDR3: TGTGCCAGCAGCTTGGACAGGGTAGGTCGAGCTTTCTTT.

This clone has just a few counts. This chain links TRBV5-1 with TRBJ2-1; the D is unclear. The CDR3 spans 14 residues. CDR1 is SGHRS and CDR2 is YFSETQ in the germline V gene. Trimming removed 6 bases from V and 3 bases from J, with 13 bases in between. DNA of the CDR3: TGCGCCAGCACCCCCCAGGAAATCTACAATGAGCAGTTCTTC. Translation: CASTPQEIYNEQFF.

V is TRBV28 and J is TRBJ1-4, with D possibly TRBD1 on 6 matching bases. V was cut by 6 bases and J by 8 bases, with 19 bases left in between. This CDR3 contains 15 residues. The V gene's germline CDR1 is MDHEN and CDR2 SYDVKM. The CDR3: CASRPQGTIQEKLFF. The CDR3 nucleotides are TGTGCCAGCAGACCTCAGGGGACTATTCAGGAAAAACTGTTTTTT.

This chain joins TRBV4-1 and TRBJ1-5; weak D call: TRBD1 (5 bases). Germline V gives CDR1 MGHRA, CDR2 YSYEKL. V lost 0 bases to trimming and J lost 7 bases, with 16 bases between them. The CDR3 spans 16 residues. In DNA form, the CDR3 reads TGCGCCAGCAGCCAAGATCGGATCGGGACGGGGCAGCCCCAGCATTTT. Its protein is CASSQDRIGTGQPQHF.

The gene calls are TRBV9 and TRBJ1-4; a possible D gene is TRBD1 (5 bases). Trimming took 0 bases from V and 6 from J, leaving 12 bases between them. CDR1 and CDR2 from the germline V gene are SGDLS and YYNGEE. The CDR3 extends over 15 amino acids. The CDR3 DNA follows: TGTGCCAGCAGCGTAGAGGGGCGAGGGGATGAAAAACTGTTTTTT. This sequence encodes CASSVEGRGDEKLFF. Supplemented by reference TRBV9 and TRBJ1-4, the full variable domain reads DSGVTQTPKHLITATGQRVTLRCSPRSGDLSVYWYQQSLDQGLQFLIQYYNGEERAKGNILERFSAQQFPDLHSELNLSSLELGDSALYFCASSVEGRGDEKLFFGSGTQLSVL.

The V gene is TRBV5-1, the J gene TRBJ1-2; D may be TRBD1 (5 bases). This CDR3 has 14 amino acids. V lost 3 bases to trimming and J lost 4 bases, with 13 bases between them. Germline V gene lookup returns CDR1 SGHRS and CDR2 YFSETQ. The CDR3 DNA reads TGCGCCAGCAGCTCGACACAGGTATCCTATGGCTACACCTTC. Translation: CASSSTQVSYGYTF. Combining the CDR3 with reference TRBV5-1 and TRBJ1-2 gives the whole variable domain KAGVTQTPRYLIKTRGQQVTLSCSPISGHRSVSWYQQTPGQGLQFLFEYFSETQRNKGNFPGRFSGRQFSNSRSEMNVSTLELGDSALYLCASSSTQVSYGYTFGSGTRLTVV.

This clone was detected a few times. This chain uses TRBV7-9 with TRBJ1-1; D unresolved. Germline lookup yields CDR1 SEHNR and CDR2 FQNEAQ (reference sequence). The CDR3 contains 12 residues. Trimming stripped 3 bases from V and 10 bases from J, with 12 bases between. CDR3 in amino acids: CASSLTGGRAFF. As DNA, the CDR3 is TGTGCCAGCAGCTTGACCGGAGGGCGAGCTTTCTTT.

Only one count was recorded for this clone. The rearrangement uses TRBV20-1 and TRBJ1-1; D is ambiguous. Germline values: CDR1 DFQATT, CDR2 SNEGSKA (reference sequence). The CDR3 covers 11 residues. V was clipped by 4 bases and J by 3 bases, with 6 bases between them. CDR3 region: CSATEDTEAFF. The CDR3 DNA reads as TGCAGTGCTACTGAAGACACTGAAGCTTTCTTT.

The genes are TRBV9 and TRBJ1-6; D is perhaps TRBD1 (5 bases). Germline V gives CDR1 SGDLS, CDR2 YYNGEE. The CDR3 runs to 16 residues. V was cut by 2 bases and J by 5 bases, with 14 bases left in between. Here the CDR3 reads CASSVDPGRDNSPLHF. The DNA of the CDR3 is TGTGCCAGCAGCGTTGACCCGGGACGGGATAATTCACCCCTCCACTTT.

The chain recombines TRBV28 with TRBJ1-2; D is ambiguous. The germline CDR1 and CDR2 sequences are MDHEN and SYDVKM. V was trimmed by 6 bases and J by 3 bases, leaving 8 bases between them. The CDR3 loop spans 12 amino acids. CDR3 residues: CASRRDDYGYTF. The CDR3 bases are TGTGCCAGCAGAAGAGACGACTATGGCTACACCTTC.

The chain recombines TRBV5-1 with TRBJ2-3; D may correspond to TRBD1 or TRBD2 (5 bases each). V lost 4 bases to trimming and J lost 0 bases, with 15 bases between them. CDR1 SGHRS and CDR2 YFSETQ come from the germline V gene. The CDR3 length is 16 residues. The DNA of the CDR3 is TGCGCCAGCAGCCTCTCGACAGCGGACAGCACAGATACGCAGTATTTT. It is translated as CASSLSTADSTDTQYF. The complete variable domain, with remaining parts taken from reference TRBV5-1 and TRBJ2-3, reads KAGVTQTPRYLIKTRGQQVTLSCSPISGHRSVSWYQQTPGQGLQFLFEYFSETQRNKGNFPGRFSGRQFSNSRSEMNVSTLELGDSALYLCASSLSTADSTDTQYFGPGTRLTVL.

The chain employs TRBV30 and TRBJ2-7, with 10 bases fitting TRBD1. J gave up 4 bases and V 4 bases, and 7 bases lay outside the gene matches. Germline assignment: CDR1 GTSNPN and CDR2 SVGIG (reference sequence). CDR3 size: 14 residues. The CDR3 loop is CAWNRGQGLYEQYF. The CDR3, as DNA: TGTGCCTGGAATAGGGGACAGGGGCTTTACGAGCAGTACTTC.

This clone was detected a few times. The chain employs TRBV28 and TRBJ1-4, with unresolved D. V lost 4 bases to trimming and J lost 7 bases, with 13 bases between them. The CDR3 extends over 14 amino acids. CDR1 and CDR2 (germline): MDHEN, SYDVKM. CDR3 loop: CASSSNGFGEKLFF. The CDR3 bases are TGTGCCAGCAGTTCTAACGGGTTCGGTGAAAAACTGTTTTTT.

This clone has only a few counts. This rearrangement joins TRBV11-2 to TRBJ2-3; possible D gene TRBD2, 5 bases. The CDR3 consists of 15 residues. The ends were cut back, 3 bases at V and 3 bases at J, with 13 bases in the middle. Germline V lookup: CDR1 SGHAT, CDR2 FQNNGV. The CDR3 reads CASSFLTGLTDTQYF. CDR3 nucleotides: TGTGCCAGCAGCTTCCTCACGGGGTTGACAGATACGCAGTATTTT.

The chain carries TRBV27 and TRBJ2-5; 7 bases fit TRBD1. This CDR3 region has 14 residues. CDR1 MNHEY and CDR2 SMNVEV come from the germline V gene (reference sequence). V lost 10 bases and J lost 7; bases outside the gene matches: 15. The CDR3 is CATGESGQWGTQYF. The CDR3 DNA is TGTGCCACCGGGGAATCGGGACAGTGGGGGACCCAGTACTTC.

This clone has just one count. CDR3 loop: CASSLEQPGYNEQFF. CDR3 coding DNA: TGTGCCAGCAGCTTAGAACAGCCCGGGTACAATGAGCAGTTCTTC. The chain carries TRBV7-6 and TRBJ2-1; no reliable D call. The CDR3 totals 15 residues. V was clipped by 1 base and J by 4 bases, with 11 bases between them. Germline V lookup: CDR1 SGHVS, CDR2 FNYEAQ. The full variable domain, in which reference TRBV7-6 and TRBJ2-1 provide the parts outside the CDR3, is GAGVSQSPRYKVTKRGQDVALRCDPISGHVSLYWYRQALGQGPEFLTYFNYEAQQDKSGLPNDRFSAERPEGSISTLTIQRTEQRDSAMYRCASSLEQPGYNEQFFGPGTRLTVL.

The chain has TRBV2 and TRBJ2-1; TRBD1 matches 7 bases. J was trimmed by 12 bases and V by 10 bases; bases with no gene match: 9. The CDR3 extends over 11 amino acids. Germline CDR1 reads SNHLY; CDR2 reads FYNNEI. The CDR3 sequence: CATHQGEVQFF. The DNA of the CDR3 is TGTGCCACCCATCAGGGGGAAGTGCAGTTCTTC.

V and J are TRBV5-1 and TRBJ1-6; D is ambiguous. Deletions cut 3 bases from V and 2 bases from J, with 15 bases between. Germline V gene sequence: CDR1 SGHRS, CDR2 YFSETQ. This CDR3 region has 17 residues. CDR3 sequence: CASSSSSGGTYNSPLHF. In DNA, the CDR3 is TGCGCCAGCAGCTCCTCCTCGGGCGGGACCTATAATTCACCCCTCCACTTT.